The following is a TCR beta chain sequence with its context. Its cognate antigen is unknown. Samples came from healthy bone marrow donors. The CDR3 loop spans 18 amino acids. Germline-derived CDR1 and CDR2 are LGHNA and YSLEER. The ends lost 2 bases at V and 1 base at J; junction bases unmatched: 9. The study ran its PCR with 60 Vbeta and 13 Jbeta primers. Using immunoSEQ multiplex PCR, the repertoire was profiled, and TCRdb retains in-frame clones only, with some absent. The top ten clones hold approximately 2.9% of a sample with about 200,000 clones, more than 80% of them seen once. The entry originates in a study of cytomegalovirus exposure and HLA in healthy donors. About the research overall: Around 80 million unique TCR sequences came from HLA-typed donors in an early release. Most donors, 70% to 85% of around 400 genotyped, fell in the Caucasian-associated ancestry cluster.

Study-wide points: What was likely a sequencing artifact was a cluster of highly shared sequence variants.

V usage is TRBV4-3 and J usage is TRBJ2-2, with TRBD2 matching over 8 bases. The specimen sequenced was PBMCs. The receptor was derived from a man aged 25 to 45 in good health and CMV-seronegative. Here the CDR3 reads CASSQLRRGVWNTGELFF. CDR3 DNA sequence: TGCGCCAGCAGCCAACTGAGGCGGGGGGTCTGGAACACCGGGGAGCTGTTTTTT.